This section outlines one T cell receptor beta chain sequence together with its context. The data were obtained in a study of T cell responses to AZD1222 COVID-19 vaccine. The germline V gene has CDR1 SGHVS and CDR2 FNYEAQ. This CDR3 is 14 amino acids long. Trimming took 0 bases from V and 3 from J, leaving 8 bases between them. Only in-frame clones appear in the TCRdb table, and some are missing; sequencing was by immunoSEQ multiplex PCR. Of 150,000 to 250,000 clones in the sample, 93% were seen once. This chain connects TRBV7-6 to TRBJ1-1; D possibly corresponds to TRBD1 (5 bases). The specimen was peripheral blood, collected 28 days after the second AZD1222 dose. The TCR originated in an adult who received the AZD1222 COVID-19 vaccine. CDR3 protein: CASSLARGDTEAFF. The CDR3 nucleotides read TGTGCCAGCAGCTTAGCGCGGGGGGACACTGAAGCTTTCTTT.